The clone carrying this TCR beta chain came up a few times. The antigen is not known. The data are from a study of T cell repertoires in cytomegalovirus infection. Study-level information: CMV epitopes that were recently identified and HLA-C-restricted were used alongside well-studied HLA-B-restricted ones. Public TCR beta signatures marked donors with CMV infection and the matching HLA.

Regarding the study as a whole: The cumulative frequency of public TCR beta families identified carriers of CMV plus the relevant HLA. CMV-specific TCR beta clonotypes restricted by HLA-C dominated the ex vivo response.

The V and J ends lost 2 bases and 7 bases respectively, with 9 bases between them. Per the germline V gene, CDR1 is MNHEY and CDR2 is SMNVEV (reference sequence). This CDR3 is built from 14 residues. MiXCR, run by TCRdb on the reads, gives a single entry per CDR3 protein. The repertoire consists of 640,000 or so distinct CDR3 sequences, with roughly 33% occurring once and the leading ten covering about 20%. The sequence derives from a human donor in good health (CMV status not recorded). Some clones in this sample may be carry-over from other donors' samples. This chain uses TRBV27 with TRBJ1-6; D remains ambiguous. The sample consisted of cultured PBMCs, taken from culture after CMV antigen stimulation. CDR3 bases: TGTGCCAGCAGTTTAGGTCAGATAAATTCACCCCTCCACTTT. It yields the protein CASSLGQINSPLHF.